Each of the 16 T cell receptor beta chains below was sequenced from the same sample in a study of regulatory dendritic cells for organ transplantation. Some clones are missing from TCRdb's copy, which holds only in-frame ones; the method was immunoSEQ multiplex PCR. The repertoire holds 7,500 to 8,500 clones, with roughly 67% as singletons. Their antigen targets remain unknown. Allogeneic regulatory or mature dendritic cells were co-cultured for 5 days with CFSE-labeled sorted T cells at 1:10. The sample was memory CD4+ T cells from blood cultured with dendritic cells. Subset defined: CD45RO+ memory T cells. These receptors were obtained from a human donor in good health.

This clone was recorded a few times. CDR3 residues: CASSVEGVYNSPLHF. DNA of the CDR3: TGTGCCAGCAGCGTAGAAGGGGTCTATAATTCACCCCTCCACTTT. The chain is built from TRBV9 and TRBJ1-6, with D tentatively TRBD1 (5 bases). V was pared by 0 bases and J by 3 bases, with 7 bases between. The germline V gene has CDR1 SGDLS and CDR2 YYNGEE. The CDR3 consists of 15 residues.

The rearrangement joins TRBV6-6 to TRBJ1-2; 9 bases fit TRBD1. Losses at the gene ends were 8 bases for V and 12 bases for J; bases not matched to a gene: 10. From germline, CDR1 is MNHNY and CDR2 SVGAGI (reference sequence). This CDR3 has 12 amino acids. The CDR3, as DNA: TGTGCCAGCTCGGGGACAGGGAAAGTACACACCTTC. Translation gives CASSGTGKVHTF.

The gene calls are TRBV11-2 and TRBJ2-4; D is perhaps TRBD1 (5 bases). This CDR3 is built from 14 residues. Trimming took off 1 base at V and 7 bases at J, with 11 bases between the two ends. Per the germline V gene, CDR1 is SGHAT and CDR2 is FQNNGV. CDR3 nucleotide sequence: TGTGCCAGCAGCTTAGCCAGGGTAGATAACATTCAGTACTTC. Its protein product is CASSLARVDNIQYF.

This clone was recorded only once. The chain links TRBV6-4 to TRBJ2-7, with D possibly TRBD2 on 5 matching bases. Trimming took off 0 bases at V and 0 bases at J, with 24 bases between the two ends. The CDR3 sequence is 20 residues long. The germline V gene has CDR1 MRHNA and CDR2 SNTAGT. CDR3 coding DNA: TGTGCCAGCAGTGACTCGAGAGGGAGAGTGCGAGTCACATACTCCTACGAGCAGTACTTC. As protein: CASSDSRGRVRVTYSYEQYF.

The chain combines TRBV4-1 with TRBJ1-2, with a possible D match to TRBD1 (5 bases). Germline loops: CDR1 MGHRA, CDR2 YSYEKL. V was clipped by 5 bases and J by 6 bases, with 16 bases between them. The CDR3 contains 14 residues. CDR3 loop: CASSKQGYADGYTF. The DNA of the CDR3 is TGCGCCAGCAGCAAGCAGGGTTACGCGGATGGCTACACCTTC.

In this sample, this clone turned up a few times. The chain employs TRBV7-9 and TRBJ2-3; 8 positions match TRBD1. Losses at the gene ends were 5 bases for V and 1 base for J; bases not matched to a gene: 5. Germline CDR1 reads SEHNR; CDR2 reads FQNEAQ (reference sequence). This CDR3 spans 15 amino acids. In DNA form, the CDR3 reads TGTGCCAGCAGCCCCATGGACAGGGGCACAGATACGCAGTATTTT. Protein: CASSPMDRGTDTQYF.

There are a few counts of this clone. The chain links TRBV5-1 to TRBJ1-4, with 7 bases identical to TRBD1. The CDR3 runs to 14 residues. Germline V gene sequence: CDR1 SGHRS, CDR2 YFSETQ. V lost 1 base to trimming and J lost 8 bases; unmatched junction nucleotides: 5. CDR3 protein: CASSLQGQREKLFF. The CDR3 nucleotides read TGCGCCAGCAGCTTGCAGGGACAGAGGGAAAAACTGTTTTTT.

The V gene is TRBV5-4, the J gene TRBJ2-5; 16 bases agree with TRBD2. The junction had 4 bases not matched to a gene; V was cut back by 0 bases and J by 5 bases. CDR3 length: 17 residues. Germline V gene lookup returns CDR1 SGHNT and CDR2 YYREEE (reference sequence). Here the CDR3 reads CASSLAGTSGGGETQYF. Here the CDR3 DNA reads TGTGCCAGCAGCTTGGCCGGGACTAGCGGGGGGGGTGAGACCCAGTACTTC.

The chain carries TRBV25-1 and TRBJ1-1, with 12 positions matching TRBD1. The germline V gene has CDR1 MGHDK and CDR2 SYGVNS. J lost 3 bases, V lost 6 bases, and 11 bases had no gene match. The CDR3 length is 17 residues. CDR3 protein: CASSPLGTGGRDTEAFF. The DNA of the CDR3 is TGTGCCAGCAGCCCTCTCGGGACAGGGGGCAGGGACACTGAAGCTTTCTTT.

The chain combines TRBV6-5 with TRBJ1-1, with D perhaps TRBD1 (6 bases). CDR3 size: 13 residues. The germline CDR1 and CDR2 sequences are MNHEY and SVGAGI. The V and J ends lost 6 bases and 3 bases respectively, with 11 bases between them. As DNA, the CDR3 is TGTGCCAGCAGGGAGGGGGGGTACACTGAAGCTTTCTTT. The encoded protein is CASREGGYTEAFF.

Details on this clone: At one of its ends the junction is not consistent with the germline gene, which may arise from a read error. The rearrangement uses TRBV7-2 and TRBJ2-2; 10 bases align to TRBD2. Per the germline V gene, CDR1 is SGHTA and CDR2 is FQGNSA. The CDR3 totals 16 residues. In nucleotides, the CDR3 is TGCGCCAGCAGCCAAGCGGGGGGGCGCCGCACCGGGGAGCTGTTTTTT. The encoded protein is CASSQAGGRRTGELFF.

The chain is built from TRBV5-5 and TRBJ1-4; D is unresolved. CDR1 SGHKS and CDR2 YYEKEE come from the germline V gene (reference sequence). The CDR3 has 14 residues. Trimming left V 3 bases short and J 2 bases short, with 8 bases between. The CDR3, as DNA: TGTGCCAGCAGCTCGGTATCCACTAATGAAAAACTGTTTTTT. This translates into CASSSVSTNEKLFF.

This clone was picked up a small number of times. V and J are TRBV5-4 and TRBJ1-2, with 7 bases lining up with TRBD1. There are 14 residues in the CDR3. The germline CDR1 and CDR2 sequences are SGHNT and YYREEE (reference sequence). Trimming removed 4 bases from V and 4 bases from J; junction bases left unmatched: 7. The CDR3 region has the DNA TGTGCCAGCAGCCCAGGACAGGACTTCTATGGCTACACCTTC. It yields the protein CASSPGQDFYGYTF.

Relative to its sample, this clone is medium-sized. The gene calls are TRBV7-2 and TRBJ2-7; D uncertain. Germline V gene lookup returns CDR1 SGHTA and CDR2 FQGNSA. With 1 base removed from V and 12 bases from J, the gap between germline ends came to 10 bases. CDR3 length equals 11 residues. CDR3 nucleotides: TGTGCCAGCAGCTTAGGACGGGTGGTGTACTTC. It codes for CASSLGRVVYF.

This clone was seen just once. This sequence joins TRBV9 and TRBJ2-1; weak D call: TRBD1 (5 bases). Trimming shortened V by 0 bases and J by 3 bases, and 13 bases separated the two germline ends. Germline CDR1 SGDLS, CDR2 YYNGEE. The CDR3 contains 16 residues. In DNA, the CDR3 is TGTGCCAGCAGCGTAGAAATAACAGGTCTCTACAATGAGCAGTTCTTC. It encodes CASSVEITGLYNEQFF.

This clone was observed a few times. The chain recombines TRBV19 with TRBJ1-6; D remains ambiguous. Trimming took off 4 bases at V and 0 bases at J, with 10 bases between the two ends. The CDR3 is 16 amino acids. The germline V gene encodes CDR1 LNHDA and CDR2 SQIVND (reference sequence). CDR3 residues: CASSKKQDSYNSPLHF. For the CDR3, the DNA is TGTGCCAGTAGTAAGAAGCAGGACTCCTATAATTCACCCCTCCACTTT.